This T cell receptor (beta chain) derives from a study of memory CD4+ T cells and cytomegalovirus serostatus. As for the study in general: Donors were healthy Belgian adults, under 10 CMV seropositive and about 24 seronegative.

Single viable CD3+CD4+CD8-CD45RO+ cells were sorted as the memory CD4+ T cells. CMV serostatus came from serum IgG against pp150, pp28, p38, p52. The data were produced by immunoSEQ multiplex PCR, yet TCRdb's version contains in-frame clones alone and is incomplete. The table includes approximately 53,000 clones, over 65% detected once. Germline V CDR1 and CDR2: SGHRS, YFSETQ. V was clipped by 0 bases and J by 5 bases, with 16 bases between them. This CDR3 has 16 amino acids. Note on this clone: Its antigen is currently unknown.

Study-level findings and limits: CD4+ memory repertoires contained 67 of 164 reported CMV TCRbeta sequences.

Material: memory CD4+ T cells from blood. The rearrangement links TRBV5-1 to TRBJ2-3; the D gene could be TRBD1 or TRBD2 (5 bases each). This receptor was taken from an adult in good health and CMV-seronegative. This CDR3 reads CASSLGTRGAEDTQYF. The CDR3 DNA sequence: TGCGCCAGCAGCTTGGGTACTCGGGGCGCGGAAGATACGCAGTATTTT.